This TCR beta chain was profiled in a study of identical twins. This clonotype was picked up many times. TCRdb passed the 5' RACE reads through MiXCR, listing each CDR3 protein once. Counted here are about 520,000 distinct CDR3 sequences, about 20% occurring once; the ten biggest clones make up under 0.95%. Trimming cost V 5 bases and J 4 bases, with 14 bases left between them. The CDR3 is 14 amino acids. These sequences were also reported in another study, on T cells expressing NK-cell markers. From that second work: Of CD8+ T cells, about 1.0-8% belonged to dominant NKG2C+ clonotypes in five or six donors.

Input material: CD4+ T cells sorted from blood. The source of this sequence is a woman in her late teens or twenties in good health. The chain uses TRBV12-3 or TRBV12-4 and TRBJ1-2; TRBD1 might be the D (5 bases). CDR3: CASSRDGLSYGYTF. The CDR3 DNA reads TGTGCCAGCAGTAGGGACGGACTTAGCTATGGCTACACCTTC.